This entry concerns a single T cell receptor (beta chain). This clonotype was detected only a few times. This clone's antigen is unknown. Base qualities were left out, and no much larger clone turns up one base away. This record comes from a study of T-cell reconstitution after alpha-beta-depleted transplantation in children listed by TCRdb under 2016. Study-level background: T-cell immune reconstitution after TCRalphabeta/CD19-depleted allogeneic hematopoietic cell transplantation in children was quantitatively tracked in the study by means of TCR repertoire profiling.

Libraries came from PCR. This sample was sequenced with an Illumina HiSeq 2500. TCR library preparation used molecular barcoding, with unique molecular identifiers applied to normalize quantification of the TCRbeta repertoire. The raw public data were reprocessed by TCRdb itself: fastp quality trimming at Q25, MiXCR clonotype calling, in-frame beta chains only. All rows with the same CDR3 protein become a single entry with the most common DNA and genes. The sample yields nearly 550,000 distinct CDR3 sequences; around 16% were counted once. The ten largest clones represent approximately 3% of the sample. In the germline V gene (reference sequence), CDR1 corresponds to SEHNR and CDR2 to FQNEAQ. There are 12 amino acids in the CDR3, from cysteine to phenylalanine inclusive. Only CDR3 DNA remains: 36 bases, in frame from the first base. Trimming at the junction amounts to 4 bases on V and 5 bases on J, and the germline ends lie 8 bases apart.

The chain joins TRBV7-9 to TRBJ1-1; there is no confident call for the D gene. The sequenced sample was PBMCs from the stem cell graft donor, obtained from the stem cell graft. This receptor was obtained from a human donor who donated a stem cell graft to a child with acute lymphoblastic leukemia. CDR3 protein: CASSSSRTEAFF. The nucleotide sequence is given as TGTGCCAGCAGCTCGTCGAGGACTGAAGCTTTCTTT.